Listed below are T cell receptor beta chains from one sample, sequenced in a study of blood T cells in healthy people across ages. TCRdb re-analysed the 5' RACE reads in MiXCR, keeping a single row per CDR3 protein. Of around 850,000 distinct CDR3 sequences in the sample, about 37% were seen once. The material sequenced was blood. The receptors stem from a man aged 18 to 29 in good health. Both conserved end residues are part of each CDR3. The size entry is marked missing in some rows and otherwise reads once, few, many or a size class.

v_gene: TRBV12-3/TRBV12-4
abundance: -
len: 16
CDR3aa: CASSFGGGLGDEKLFF

v_gene: TRBV29-1
abundance: -
len: 18
CDR3aa: CSVPGLAAPRGSTDTQYF

v_gene: TRBV5-1
abundance: -
len: 16
CDR3aa: CASSLVRQAVANEQFF

v_gene: TRBV10-3
abundance: -
len: 13
CDR3aa: CAISRTSENEQFF

v_gene: TRBV7-2
abundance: -
len: 15
CDR3aa: CASSFQAGAPYEQYF

v_gene: TRBV9
abundance: -
len: 17
CDR3aa: CASSVRGPTSGANVLTF

v_gene: TRBV28
abundance: once
len: 14
CDR3aa: CASSLRGQEGEQFF

v_gene: TRBV20-1
abundance: few
len: 11
CDR3aa: CSAGGDQPQHF

v_gene: TRBV9
abundance: -
len: 15
CDR3aa: CASSVVAATNYDYTF

v_gene: TRBV2
abundance: -
len: 13
CDR3aa: CASSEGGAGTQYF

v_gene: TRBV5-1
abundance: -
len: 13
CDR3aa: CASSDGTDYGYTF

v_gene: TRBV20-1
abundance: -
len: 16
CDR3aa: CSAPSGGAYSTDTQYF

v_gene: TRBV5-5
abundance: once
len: 16
CDR3aa: CASSLTSGLSYNEQYF

v_gene: TRBV5-6
abundance: few
len: 16
CDR3aa: CASSLSGTQLLYGYTF

v_gene: TRBV7-2
abundance: few
len: 13
CDR3aa: CASSTGRYNEQFF

v_gene: TRBV7-2
abundance: -
len: 17
CDR3aa: CASSPSGGRRTYNEQFF

v_gene: TRBV7-9
abundance: -
len: 15
CDR3aa: CASSSAVVVSDTQYF

v_gene: TRBV20-1
abundance: -
len: 10
CDR3aa: CSAGTDGYTF

v_gene: TRBV2
abundance: -
len: 15
CDR3aa: CASSEGGPAYNEQFF

v_gene: TRBV7-2
abundance: -
len: 13
CDR3aa: CASSLVSQGGYTF

v_gene: TRBV12-3/TRBV12-4
abundance: few
len: 14
CDR3aa: CASSFPAEDLELFF

v_gene: TRBV20-1
abundance: few
len: 8
CDR3aa: CSARRGTF

v_gene: TRBV12-5
abundance: -
len: 17
CDR3aa: CASVPTTGTSGRNEQFF

v_gene: TRBV20-1
abundance: once
len: 15
CDR3aa: CSVTRFQGGNEKLFF

v_gene: TRBV5-1
abundance: few
len: 16
CDR3aa: CASSTRDSHYNSPLHF

v_gene: TRBV3-1
abundance: -
len: 17
CDR3aa: CASSQDGRNRVSYEQYF

v_gene: TRBV7-2
abundance: few
len: 14
CDR3aa: CASSRPSYQETQYF

v_gene: TRBV7-9
abundance: -
len: 14
CDR3aa: CASSKGGDYNEQFF

v_gene: TRBV6-5
abundance: many
len: 14
CDR3aa: CASSKGLAGDTQYF

v_gene: TRBV4-1
abundance: -
len: 15
CDR3aa: CASSQVLSGGTEAFF

v_gene: TRBV30
abundance: -
len: 14
CDR3aa: CAWSVKGGRFGYTF

v_gene: TRBV7-9
abundance: few
len: 17
CDR3aa: CASSLVTGDSSYNEQYF

v_gene: TRBV15
abundance: -
len: 15
CDR3aa: CATIADGAIYNEQFF

v_gene: TRBV7-9
abundance: -
len: 17
CDR3aa: CASSLQDWGGRRSSLHF

v_gene: TRBV15
abundance: -
len: 17
CDR3aa: CATSRSPSGSSNQPQHF

v_gene: TRBV7-2
abundance: -
len: 16
CDR3aa: CASSPEGGQVLTEQFF

v_gene: TRBV5-1
abundance: once
len: 15
CDR3aa: CASSPTASNYNEQFF

v_gene: TRBV20-1
abundance: few
len: 13
CDR3aa: CSAPRVINYGYTF

v_gene: TRBV12-3/TRBV12-4
abundance: -
len: 13
CDR3aa: CASSLAWSQPQHF

v_gene: TRBV20-1
abundance: -
len: 14
CDR3aa: CSASRGGLVAEAFF

v_gene: TRBV4-3
abundance: many
len: 15
CDR3aa: CASSPRLAGGQEQFF

v_gene: TRBV7-2
abundance: once
len: 14
CDR3aa: CASSLDPTWTEAFF

v_gene: TRBV3-1
abundance: few
len: 15
CDR3aa: CASSQGKGSIYEQYF

v_gene: TRBV13
abundance: -
len: 15
CDR3aa: CASSPQGQTDNEQYF

v_gene: TRBV4-3
abundance: many
len: 16
CDR3aa: CASSQDEGRGGYEQYF

v_gene: TRBV20-1
abundance: many
len: 15
CDR3aa: CSARLQEGGPYEQYF

v_gene: TRBV4-2
abundance: -
len: 15
CDR3aa: CASSPGTDGLQPQHF

v_gene: TRBV5-7
abundance: few
len: 14
CDR3aa: CASVLGDASYEQYF

v_gene: TRBV29-1
abundance: -
len: 14
CDR3aa: CSVRQGGINQPQHF

v_gene: TRBV5-6
abundance: -
len: 17
CDR3aa: CASSWPGLQQPYNEQFF

v_gene: TRBV24-1
abundance: few
len: 16
CDR3aa: CATSDPTSGGPDTQYF

v_gene: TRBV20-1
abundance: few
len: 13
CDR3aa: CSASVTAIYGYTF

v_gene: TRBV5-6
abundance: -
len: 18
CDR3aa: CASSRDFGQINMNTEAFF

v_gene: TRBV7-9
abundance: few
len: 14
CDR3aa: CAPEAGGAGNTIYF

v_gene: TRBV6-2/TRBV6-3
abundance: -
len: 14
CDR3aa: CASSDPGPGVRQYF

v_gene: TRBV5-1
abundance: few
len: 14
CDR3aa: CASRKLLNTDTQYF

v_gene: TRBV6-5
abundance: few
len: 15
CDR3aa: CASSYALANTGELFF

v_gene: TRBV2
abundance: few
len: 16
CDR3aa: CASGRTTSGGRNTQYF

v_gene: TRBV12-5
abundance: few
len: 16
CDR3aa: CASGSRGLVSTDTQYF